A selection of T cell receptor beta chains follows, all from one sample in a study of blood T cell repertoires in COVID-19. Sequencing used immunoSEQ multiplex PCR; TCRdb keeps in-frame clones, though not all of them. The repertoire consists of 50,000 to 55,000 clones, with roughly 89% occurring once and the leading ten covering roughly 5.3%. Sequencing was done on a sample of peripheral blood. The receptor set was obtained from a man in his fifties or sixties with active COVID-19. Each CDR3 is given with its conserved first and last residue. D genes are given only for firm matches. Expanded clones are given a class, and other clones once, few, many or no size at all.

TRBJ2-5,TRBV18,17,TRBD2,NA,CASSPPLTSGRGETQYF,TGTGCCAGCTCACCACCCCTAACTAGCGGGAGGGGAGAGACCCAGTACTTC
TRBJ1-4,TRBV2,15,TRBD1,NA,CASSGAGQPNEKLFF,TGTGCCAGCAGTGGGGCGGGACAGCCTAATGAAAAACTGTTTTTT
TRBJ1-1,TRBV7-9,14,NA,NA,CASSFRDWDTEAFF,TGTGCCAGCAGCTTCAGGGATTGGGACACTGAAGCTTTCTTT
TRBJ2-1,TRBV19,12,NA,once,CATAQGTNEQFF,TGTGCCACAGCCCAGGGGACCAATGAGCAGTTCTTC
TRBJ1-1,TRBV11-2,14,NA,NA,CASSSPGFDTEAFF,TGTGCCAGCAGCTCGCCAGGGTTCGACACTGAAGCTTTCTTT
TRBJ2-3,TRBV27,14,NA,once,CASSLLGHTDTQYF,TGTGCCAGCAGTTTATTGGGACACACAGATACGCAGTATTTT
TRBJ2-3,TRBV27,15,NA,NA,CASSLWGQSTDTQYF,TGTGCCAGCAGTTTATGGGGGCAGAGCACAGATACGCAGTATTTT
TRBJ2-7,TRBV3-1/TRBV3-2,13,NA,NA,CASSQEVRNQQYF,TGTGCCAGCAGCCAAGAGGTCAGGAATCAGCAGTACTTC
TRBJ2-3,TRBV7-9,13,NA,NA,CASSSSLADTQYF,TGTGCCAGCAGCTCGTCCCTAGCAGATACGCAGTATTTT
TRBJ1-5,TRBV28,14,NA,NA,CASSLSAQGQPQHF,TGTGCCAGCAGTCTGAGTGCCCAGGGTCAGCCCCAGCATTTT
TRBJ2-5,TRBV14,13,NA,NA,CASGLGQFRTQYF,TGTGCCAGCGGCCTCGGACAGTTTCGGACCCAGTACTTC
TRBJ2-1,TRBV20-1,14,TRBD2,NA,CSASSLAGANEQFF,TGCAGTGCTAGTAGCCTAGCGGGAGCCAATGAGCAGTTCTTC
TRBJ1-1,TRBV6-5,13,NA,NA,CASSNIMNTEAFF,TGTGCCAGCAGTAACATCATGAACACTGAAGCTTTCTTT
TRBJ2-5,TRBV12-5,14,TRBD2,once,CASGSTTSGRAQYF,TGTGCTAGTGGTTCCACGACTAGCGGGAGGGCCCAGTACTTC
TRBJ1-5,TRBV18,14,TRBD1,NA,CASSPGQNNQPQHF,TGTGCCAGCTCACCGGGACAGAACAATCAGCCCCAGCATTTT
TRBJ2-2,TRBV7-2,14,TRBD2,NA,CASSLAGGLGELFF,TGTGCCAGCAGCTTAGCGGGAGGGCTAGGGGAGCTGTTTTTT
TRBJ1-6,TRBV7-8,12,NA,NA,CASSSSGSPLHF,TGTGCCAGCAGCTCATCGGGTTCACCCCTCCACTTT
TRBJ2-1,TRBV19,14,NA,NA,CASSIGFSYNEQFF,TGTGCCAGTAGTATCGGTTTCTCCTACAATGAGCAGTTCTTC
TRBJ1-5,TRBV6-5,14,NA,NA,CASSSRVGNQPQHF,TGTGCCAGCAGTTCCCGAGTCGGCAATCAGCCCCAGCATTTT
TRBJ2-3,TRBV7-9,16,NA,NA,CASSLALGSGTDTQYF,TGTGCCAGCAGCTTAGCTCTGGGTAGCGGCACAGATACGCAGTATTTT
TRBJ1-3,TRBV6-1,16,TRBD1,NA,CASSERQGRSGNTIYF,TGTGCCAGCAGTGAAAGACAGGGGAGGTCTGGAAACACCATATATTTT
TRBJ1-4,TRBV15,14,NA,NA,CATSRGGFNEKLFF,TGTGCCACCAGCAGAGGAGGGTTTAATGAAAAACTGTTTTTT
TRBJ1-1,TRBV10-3,15,NA,NA,CAISESYAAGSEAFF,TGTGCCATCAGTGAGTCGTACGCGGCGGGGTCTGAAGCTTTCTTT
TRBJ1-5,TRBV11-2,14,NA,NA,CASSSTGFNQPQHF,TGTGCCAGCAGCTCGACAGGTTTCAATCAGCCCCAGCATTTT
TRBJ2-2,TRBV7-9,16,NA,NA,CASSLVSGKNTGELFF,TGTGCCAGCAGCTTAGTTTCCGGGAAGAACACCGGGGAGCTGTTTTTT
TRBJ2-5,TRBV12-5,13,TRBD1,NA,CASGLGTGKTQYF,TGTGCTAGTGGCCTGGGGACAGGGAAGACCCAGTACTTC
TRBJ1-1,TRBV18,13,TRBD1,NA,CASSPRGSTEAFF,TGTGCCAGCTCACCCAGGGGGAGCACTGAAGCTTTCTTT
TRBJ2-7,TRBV28,16,TRBD1,NA,CASSFWKGQGRYEQYF,TGTGCCAGCAGTTTTTGGAAGGGACAGGGACGCTACGAGCAGTACTTC
TRBJ2-7,TRBV5-5,16,TRBD2,NA,CASSGKSGGRDYEQYF,TGTGCCAGCAGCGGTAAAAGCGGAGGGAGGGACTACGAGCAGTACTTC
TRBJ2-1,TRBV20-1,11,NA,NA,CSAGQWNEQFF,TGCAGTGCTGGACAGTGGAATGAGCAGTTCTTC
TRBJ1-2,TRBV28,15,NA,NA,CASRNDRLGLYGYTF,TGTGCCAGTAGAAACGACAGGTTGGGATTATATGGCTACACCTTC
TRBJ2-7,TRBV7-2,16,TRBD1,NA,CASSPRDGTVGHEQYF,TGTGCCAGCAGCCCTCGGGATGGGACAGTTGGCCACGAGCAGTACTTC
TRBJ1-2,TRBV30,16,TRBD1,NA,CAWSVPSLRTGGGYTF,TGTGCCTGGAGTGTACCCTCCCTTCGGACAGGAGGTGGCTACACCTTC